Following are 32 T cell receptor beta chains from one sample sequenced in a study of blood T cells in healthy people across ages (dated by TCRdb to between 2015 and 2017). Libraries came from 5' RACE. These reads were obtained on an Illumina HiSeq 2500. A second PCR of about 6 to 12 cycles was run with a J-beta primer mix and a sample-barcoded 5' primer. TCRdb reanalyzed the raw reads on its own, using fastp at Q25 for trimming and MiXCR for clone calling, and kept in-frame beta chains. Identical CDR3 proteins give one entry, which carries the most common genes and DNA. The table for this sample lists about a million distinct CDR3 sequences; about 48% of them were counted only once. The ten most abundant clones make up around 15% of the sample. The specimen was blood. These receptor sequences come from a man between 25 and 39 years old in good health.

In this sample, this clonotype turned up a few times. This rearrangement joins TRBV27 to TRBJ2-7; 7 bases are shared with TRBD2. The CDR3 is 15 amino acids. V lost 4 bases, J lost 2 bases, and 8 bases stayed unmatched. Germline assignment: CDR1 MNHEY and CDR2 SMNVEV (reference sequence). The CDR3: CASSSSGPIPYEQYF. CDR3 nucleotide sequence: TGTGCCAGCAGTTCTAGCGGCCCTATCCCCTACGAGCAGTACTTC.

This clonotype was detected only a few times. The chain joins TRBV6-2 or TRBV6-3 to TRBJ2-5, with D hard to call. Trimming removed 4 bases at V and 5 bases at J, with 8 bases between. Germline V gene data show CDR1 as MNHEY and CDR2 as SVGEGT. The CDR3 runs to 12 residues. The CDR3 protein is CASSFGLETQYF. In DNA form, the CDR3 reads TGTGCCAGCAGTTTCGGGTTGGAGACCCAGTACTTC.

The gene calls are TRBV25-1 and TRBJ2-5; 10 nucleotides align to TRBD2. The DNA end favors TRBJ2-7, so the J call may be wrong. Germline V gives CDR1 MGHDK, CDR2 SYGVNS. The CDR3 is 15 amino acids. CDR3 loop: CASSETSGVRYEQYF. The DNA of the CDR3 is TGTGCCAGCAGTGAAACTAGCGGGGTAAGGTACGAGCAGTACTTC.

The chain couples TRBV11-2 to TRBJ2-5; D gene ambiguous. Between the trimmed V and J ends, which lost 3 bases and 0 bases, there was a span of 14 bases. CDR3 length: 16 residues. The germline V gene encodes CDR1 SGHAT and CDR2 FQNNGV. The CDR3 here is CASSFSALTYQETQYF. CDR3 in DNA: TGTGCCAGCAGCTTTTCGGCGTTGACGTACCAAGAGACCCAGTACTTC.

This clonotype has ten or more counts. This sequence joins TRBV6-1 and TRBJ1-2; D unresolved. This CDR3 contains 11 residues. Looked up from germline, CDR1 is MNHNS and CDR2 is SASEGT. V was shortened by 3 bases and J by 4 bases, with 3 bases between the two germline ends. CDR3 bases: TGTGCCAGCAGTGATTTCTATGGCTACACCTTC. Protein product: CASSDFYGYTF.

The CDR3 loop is CASSSTGTGDYGYTF. For the CDR3, the DNA is TGTGCCAGCAGCTCCACCGGGACAGGGGACTATGGCTACACCTTC. The chain carries TRBV6-2 or TRBV6-3 and TRBJ1-2; 10 bases line up with TRBD1. V gave up 6 bases and J gave up 3 bases; unmatched junction bases: 7. The CDR3 runs to 15 residues. Germline V gene sequence: CDR1 MNHEY, CDR2 SVGEGT.

The gene calls are TRBV4-2 and TRBJ2-7; D possibly uses TRBD1 or TRBD2 (5 bases each). The V end was cut by 1 base, the J end by 1 base, with 8 bases between. This CDR3 is 14 amino acids long. Germline loops: CDR1 LGHNA, CDR2 YNFKEQ. CDR3 nucleotides: TGTGCCAGCAGCCAAGGCGAGGGGTCCTACGAGCAGTACTTC. This encodes CASSQGEGSYEQYF.

This clonotype was detected a few times. This chain connects TRBV28 to TRBJ1-1, with TRBD1 matching over 7 bases. Trimming removed 6 bases from V and 4 bases from J; junction bases left unmatched: 5. The CDR3 has 13 amino acids. CDR1 is MDHEN, CDR2 SYDVKM, per germline. In DNA, the CDR3 is TGTGCCAGCAGCAACAGGGGCGGCACTGAAGCTTTCTTT. Its protein is CASSNRGGTEAFF.

The table lists this clonotype with many counts. The chain couples TRBV7-9 to TRBJ2-3; D may match TRBD1 or TRBD2 (6 bases each). This CDR3 comprises 16 residues. CDR1 is SEHNR and CDR2 is FQNEAQ in the germline V gene (reference sequence). V gave up 1 base and J gave up 0 bases, with 11 bases separating them. CDR3 amino acids: CASSLEGGQSTDTQYF. The CDR3 bases are TGTGCCAGCAGCTTAGAGGGGGGTCAAAGCACAGATACGCAGTATTTT.

The chain employs TRBV7-8 and TRBJ2-1, with 7 positions matching TRBD1. The CDR3 length is 15 residues. Germline V gene data show CDR1 as SGHVS and CDR2 as FQNEAQ. V lost 1 base and J lost 6; bases outside the gene matches: 6. The CDR3 reads CASSLGRTGGNEQFF. The CDR3 region has the DNA TGTGCCAGCAGCTTAGGGCGGACAGGCGGCAATGAGCAGTTCTTC.

The J gene is TRBJ2-5, the V gene TRBV6-6; 7 bases align to TRBD2. Per the germline V gene, CDR1 is MNHNY and CDR2 is SVGAGI (reference sequence). The CDR3 consists of 14 residues. V shed 5 bases and J 2 bases; nucleotides not matched to a gene: 5. As DNA, the CDR3 is TGTGCCAGCAGTAACCGGGACTATCAAGAGACCCAGTACTTC. Protein product: CASSNRDYQETQYF.

The rearrangement uses TRBV20-1 and TRBJ2-7, with 7 bases fitting TRBD1. The CDR3 has 15 amino acids. In germline, CDR1 is DFQATT, CDR2 SNEGSKA (reference sequence). Trimming removed 3 bases from V and 2 bases from J; junction bases left unmatched: 10. The CDR3 DNA is TGCAGTGCTAGGGTCGGGACAGCCAATACCTACGAGCAGTACTTC. The encoded protein is CSARVGTANTYEQYF.

This clonotype showed up just once. The chain is built from TRBV28 and TRBJ2-1, with a possible D match to TRBD2 (6 bases). The ends were cut back, 8 bases at V and 7 bases at J, with 21 bases in the middle. The CDR3 totals 15 residues. Germline-derived CDR1 and CDR2 are MDHEN and SYDVKM. As DNA, the CDR3 is TGTGCCAGCGGATTAGGGCAGCATGGGAGGAATGAGCAGTTCTTC. The encoded protein is CASGLGQHGRNEQFF.

J is TRBJ1-2 and V is TRBV7-9; D uncertain. V lost 11 bases, J lost 4 bases, and 23 bases lay in between. Germline lookup yields CDR1 SEHNR and CDR2 FQNEAQ (reference sequence). The CDR3 consists of 15 residues. The CDR3 DNA follows: TGTGCCCCCCGGGCAGGCTTACCATTTCGCTATGGCTACACCTTC. Its protein is CAPRAGLPFRYGYTF.

This rearrangement joins TRBV6-2 or TRBV6-3 to TRBJ2-7; unclear D gene. This CDR3 is 13 amino acids long. CDR1 and CDR2 from the germline V gene are MNHEY and SVGEGT. The germline V and J ends were trimmed by 2 bases and 2 bases, with 7 bases remaining between them. CDR3 DNA: TGTGCCAGCAGTTACAGGTCAGCCTACGAGCAGTACTTC. Its translation is CASSYRSAYEQYF.

This clonotype was seen a few times. The V and J genes are TRBV7-9 and TRBJ2-5; D is undetermined. The V end lost 6 bases, the J end lost 2 bases, and 16 bases lay between the germline ends. CDR1 is SEHNR, CDR2 FQNEAQ, per germline (reference sequence). The CDR3 is made up of 15 amino acids. CDR3 nucleotides: TGTGCCAGCAGTTTCCCCAGTGGGCTGCAAGAGACCCAGTACTTC. It codes for CASSFPSGLQETQYF.

This clonotype was detected a few times. V and J are TRBV20-1 and TRBJ2-7; TRBD1 aligns across 9 bases. V lost 3 bases and J lost 4; bases outside the gene matches: 13. Per germline, CDR1 DFQATT and CDR2 SNEGSKA (reference sequence). The length of the CDR3 is 16 residues. Written as DNA, the CDR3 is TGCAGTGCTAGCGGTAGCAACAGGGGGCGATTATACGAGCAGTACTTC. Translating gives CSASGSNRGRLYEQYF.

This clonotype was detected a few times. The V and J genes are TRBV11-2 and TRBJ2-1; tentatively, D is TRBD1 (5 bases). V lost 1 base, J lost 0 bases, and 10 bases lay in between. This CDR3 spans 16 amino acids. The germline V gene has CDR1 SGHAT and CDR2 FQNNGV. The CDR3 nucleotides are TGTGCCAGCAGCTTAGCCCACAGGAGCTCCTACAATGAGCAGTTCTTC. This translates into CASSLAHRSSYNEQFF. Looking up the rest from reference TRBV11-2 and TRBJ2-1 gives the full variable domain: EAGVAQSPRYKIIEKRQSVAFWCNPISGHATLYWYQQILGQGPKLLIQFQNNGVVDDSQLPKDRFSAERLKGVDSTLKIQPAKLEDSAVYLCASSLAHRSSYNEQFFGPGTRLTVL.

This chain links TRBV10-3 with TRBJ2-5, with a tentative D call TRBD2 (6 bases). Near its end, the DNA agrees better with TRBJ2-7, so the J call may be wrong. The CDR3 extends over 15 amino acids. The V gene's germline CDR1 is ENHRY and CDR2 SYGVKD. DNA for the CDR3: TGTGCCATCAGTGAGTCGGAGGGGTCTACCTACGAGCAGTACTTC. Its translation is CAISESEGSTYEQYF.

This clonotype was seen only a few times. The chain joins TRBV29-1 to TRBJ1-4, with 7 bases matching TRBD1. The V gene's germline CDR1 is SQVTM and CDR2 ANQGSEA. The CDR3 totals 14 residues. J was trimmed by 3 bases and V by 6 bases; bases with no gene match: 7. For the CDR3, the DNA is TGCAGCGTCGAGAGACAGGGCTCTAATGAAAAACTGTTTTTT. Its protein is CSVERQGSNEKLFF.

This clonotype occurred a few times. The chain couples TRBV14 to TRBJ2-1; 7 bases fit TRBD1. This CDR3 is built from 15 residues. The V and J ends lost 4 bases and 4 bases, in that order; junction bases with no gene match: 7. Germline CDR1 is SGHDN and CDR2 is FVKESK. The CDR3 here is CASSPIQGKYNEQFF. As DNA, the CDR3 is TGTGCCAGCAGCCCTATACAGGGGAAATACAATGAGCAGTTCTTC.

The rearrangement joins TRBV15 to TRBJ2-1, with 9 nucleotides matching TRBD2. With 1 base clipped from V and 4 bases from J, the junction kept 8 bases outside the gene matches. This CDR3 has 17 residues. The germline gives CDR1 LNHNV, CDR2 YYDKDF (reference sequence). The CDR3 loop reads CATSRVRRREGYNEQFF. Here the CDR3 DNA reads TGTGCCACCAGCAGAGTTCGGAGGCGGGAGGGATACAATGAGCAGTTCTTC.

This clonotype was found once. V gene TRBV5-6 combines with J gene TRBJ1-2, with D possibly being TRBD1 (5 bases). This CDR3 contains 13 residues. V dropped 0 bases and J dropped 6 bases, with 9 bases sitting between them. Germline V gene sequence: CDR1 SGHDT, CDR2 YYEEEE. The CDR3 region has the DNA TGTGCCAGCAGCTTGGCCGCAGGGCATGGCTACACCTTC. It translates to CASSLAAGHGYTF.

The chain combines TRBV10-3 with TRBJ1-4; tentatively, D is TRBD1 (6 bases). V was clipped by 5 bases and J by 7 bases, with 11 bases between them. The CDR3 sequence is 13 residues long. CDR1 ENHRY and CDR2 SYGVKD come from the germline V gene. The CDR3 nucleotides are TGTGCCATCAGTACAGGGAGGGGTGAAAAACTGTTTTTT. Protein sequence: CAISTGRGEKLFF.

The chain recombines TRBV5-1 with TRBJ2-1, with D maybe TRBD1 (6 bases). Deletions cut 0 bases from V and 13 bases from J, with 17 bases between. Germline lookup yields CDR1 SGHRS and CDR2 YFSETQ. The CDR3 contains 14 residues. In DNA form, the CDR3 reads TGCGCCAGCAGCTTGGATACAGGGCTTGGTCAACAGTTCTTC. Its translation: CASSLDTGLGQQFF.

As for this clonotype: A much more abundant neighbour one base away suggests this may be a read error. V and J are TRBV20-1 and TRBJ2-7; the D gene is possibly TRBD2 (5 bases). The J call is uncertain, as TRBJ2-5 better fits the DNA end. This CDR3 contains 15 residues. Germline-derived CDR1 and CDR2 are DFQATT and SNEGSKA (reference sequence). CDR3 sequence reads: CSAIITPRGSETQYF. CDR3 sequence (DNA): TGCAGTGCTATTATCACGCCCCGGGGATCAGAGACCCAGTACTTC.

The table lists this clonotype with a few counts. The rearrangement joins TRBV28 to TRBJ2-3; 8 bases match TRBD1. Trimming took 8 bases from V and 4 from J; bases not matched to a gene: 11. Germline loops: CDR1 MDHEN, CDR2 SYDVKM. The CDR3 extends over 15 amino acids. CDR3: CASYSRGRAADTQYF. The CDR3 nucleotides read TGTGCCAGCTATAGCAGGGGGCGAGCCGCAGATACGCAGTATTTT.

The chain carries TRBV30 and TRBJ2-3, with D perhaps matching TRBD1 or TRBD2 (5 bases each). The CDR3 has 15 residues. V lost 1 base and J lost 2, with 13 bases in between. CDR1 is GTSNPN and CDR2 is SVGIG in the germline V gene (reference sequence). The CDR3 spells CAWSADGDDTDTQYF. CDR3 in DNA: TGTGCCTGGAGTGCCGACGGGGACGACACAGATACGCAGTATTTT.

The chain joins TRBV4-1 to TRBJ2-5; 11 bases map to TRBD2. Losses at the gene ends were 3 bases for V and 4 bases for J; bases not matched to a gene: 4. This CDR3 has 15 amino acids. From germline, CDR1 is MGHRA and CDR2 YSYEKL. CDR3 sequence: CASSHDGLAGETQYF. In nucleotides, the CDR3 is TGCGCCAGCAGCCACGACGGACTAGCGGGAGAGACCCAGTACTTC.

This sequence joins TRBV6-5 and TRBJ1-4; D unresolved. V lost 6 bases and J 8 bases, leaving 19 bases between the germline ends. The CDR3 loop spans 15 amino acids. The germline V gene has CDR1 MNHEY and CDR2 SVGAGI. The CDR3 spells CASSTDLAGGEKLFF. In DNA, the CDR3 is TGTGCCAGCAGCACAGATCTGGCGGGTGGCGAAAAACTGTTTTTT.

As DNA, the CDR3 is TGCGCCAGCAGCTTGTCCAGCGAGGCAGATACGCAGTATTTT. Amino acid sequence: CASSLSSEADTQYF. This chain connects TRBV5-1 to TRBJ2-3; D remains unclear. This CDR3 has 14 amino acids. Germline values: CDR1 SGHRS, CDR2 YFSETQ. V shed 1 base and J shed 4 bases, with 10 bases lying between them.

This clonotype turned up a few times. The V and J genes are TRBV7-6 and TRBJ2-7; possibly TRBD1 for D (5 bases). The length of the CDR3 is 13 residues. Germline CDR1 and CDR2: SGHVS and FNYEAQ. Trimming took 5 bases from V and 6 from J, leaving 14 bases between them. The CDR3 reads CASSRTTGVEQYF. The CDR3 region has the DNA TGTGCCAGCAGCCGAACTACAGGCGTCGAGCAGTACTTC.